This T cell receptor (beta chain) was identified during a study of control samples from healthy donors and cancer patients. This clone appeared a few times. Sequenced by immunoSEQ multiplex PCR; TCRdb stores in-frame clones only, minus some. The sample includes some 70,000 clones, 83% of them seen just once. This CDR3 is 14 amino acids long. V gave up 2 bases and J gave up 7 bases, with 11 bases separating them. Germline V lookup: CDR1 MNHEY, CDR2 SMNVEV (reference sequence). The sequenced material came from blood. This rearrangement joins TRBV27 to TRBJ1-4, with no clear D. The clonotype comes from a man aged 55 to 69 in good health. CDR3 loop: CASSLQGFGEKLFF. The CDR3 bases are TGTGCCAGCAGTTTACAAGGGTTTGGTGAAAAACTGTTTTTT.